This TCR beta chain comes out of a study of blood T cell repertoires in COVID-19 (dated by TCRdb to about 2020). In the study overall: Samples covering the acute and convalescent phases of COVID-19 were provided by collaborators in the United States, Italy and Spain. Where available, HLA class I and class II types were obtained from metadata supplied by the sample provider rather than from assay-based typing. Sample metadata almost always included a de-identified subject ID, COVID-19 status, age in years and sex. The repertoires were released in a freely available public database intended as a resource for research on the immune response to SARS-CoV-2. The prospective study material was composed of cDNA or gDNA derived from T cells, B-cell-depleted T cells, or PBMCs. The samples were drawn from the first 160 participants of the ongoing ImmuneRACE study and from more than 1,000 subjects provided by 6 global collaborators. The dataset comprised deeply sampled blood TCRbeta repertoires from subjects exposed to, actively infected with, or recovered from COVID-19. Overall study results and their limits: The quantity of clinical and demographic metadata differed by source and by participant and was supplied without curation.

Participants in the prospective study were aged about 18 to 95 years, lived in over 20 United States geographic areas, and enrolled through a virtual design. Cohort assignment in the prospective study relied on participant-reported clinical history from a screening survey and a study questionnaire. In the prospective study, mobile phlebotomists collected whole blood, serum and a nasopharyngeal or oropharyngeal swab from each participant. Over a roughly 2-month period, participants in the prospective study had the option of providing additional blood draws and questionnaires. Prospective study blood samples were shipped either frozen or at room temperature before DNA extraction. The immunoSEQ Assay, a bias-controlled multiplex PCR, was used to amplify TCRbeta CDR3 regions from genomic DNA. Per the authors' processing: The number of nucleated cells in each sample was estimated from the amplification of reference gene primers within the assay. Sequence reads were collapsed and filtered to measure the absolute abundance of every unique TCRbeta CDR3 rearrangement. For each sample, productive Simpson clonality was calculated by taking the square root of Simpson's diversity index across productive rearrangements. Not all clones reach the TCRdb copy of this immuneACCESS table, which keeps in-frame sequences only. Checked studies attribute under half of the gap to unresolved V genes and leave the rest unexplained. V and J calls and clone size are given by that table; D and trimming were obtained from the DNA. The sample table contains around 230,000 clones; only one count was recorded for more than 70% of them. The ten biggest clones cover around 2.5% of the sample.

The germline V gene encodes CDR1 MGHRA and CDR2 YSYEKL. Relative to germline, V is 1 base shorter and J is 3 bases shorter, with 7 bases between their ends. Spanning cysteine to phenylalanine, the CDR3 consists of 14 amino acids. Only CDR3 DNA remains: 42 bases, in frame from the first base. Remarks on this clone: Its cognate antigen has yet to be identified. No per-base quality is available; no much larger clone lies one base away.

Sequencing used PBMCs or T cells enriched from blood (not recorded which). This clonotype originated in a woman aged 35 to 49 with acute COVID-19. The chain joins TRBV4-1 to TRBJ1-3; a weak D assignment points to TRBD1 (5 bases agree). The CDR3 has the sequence CASSQVTVGNTIYF. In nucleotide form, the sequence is TGCGCCAGCAGCCAAGTGACAGTTGGAAACACCATATATTTT.